Shown below are 21 T cell receptor beta chains from a single sample sequenced in a study of STAT5B mutations in CD4+ large granular lymphocyte leukemia. Method: immunoSEQ multiplex PCR; TCRdb's copy keeps in-frame clones and lacks some. The table records fewer than 40,000 clones, about four fifths of them present only once. Source material: CD4+ T cells from blood buffy coats. The origin of the receptors is a human donor in good health.

The chain employs TRBV5-1 and TRBJ2-2; 9 positions agree with TRBD1. Germline CDR1 reads SGHRS; CDR2 reads YFSETQ. Trimming took 4 bases from V and 4 from J; bases not matched to a gene: 2. The CDR3 runs 14 residues. The CDR3 DNA reads as TGCGCCAGCAGCGGGACAGGGTCCACCGGGGAGCTGTTTTTT. This gives the protein CASSGTGSTGELFF.

This sequence joins TRBV5-1 and TRBJ2-7, with D hard to call. From germline, CDR1 is SGHRS and CDR2 YFSETQ. The V and J ends lost 0 bases and 4 bases respectively, with 8 bases between them. The CDR3 length is 13 residues. CDR3 loop: CASSLAHPYEQYF. The CDR3 DNA follows: TGCGCCAGCAGCTTGGCCCATCCATACGAGCAGTACTTC.

The chain links TRBV7-6 to TRBJ2-1; 8 bases align to TRBD2. This CDR3 has 15 residues. The V gene's germline CDR1 is SGHVS and CDR2 FNYEAQ. With V trimmed by 4 bases and J by 8 bases, 10 bases remained unmatched. The CDR3 here is CASSSRPGRADEQFF. The CDR3 DNA follows: TGTGCCAGCAGCTCCCGCCCCGGGAGGGCAGATGAGCAGTTCTTC. Based on the CDR3 plus reference TRBV7-6 and TRBJ2-1, the full variable domain is GAGVSQSPRYKVTKRGQDVALRCDPISGHVSLYWYRQALGQGPEFLTYFNYEAQQDKSGLPNDRFSAERPEGSISTLTIQRTEQRDSAMYRCASSSRPGRADEQFFGPGTRLTVL.

The chain carries TRBV5-4 and TRBJ1-5, with D maybe TRBD1 (5 bases). Germline V gene data show CDR1 as SGHNT and CDR2 as YYREEE (reference sequence). CDR3 length: 14 residues. The V and J ends lost 0 bases and 5 bases respectively, with 9 bases between them. This chain's CDR3 is CASSLEGKDQPQHF. CDR3 in DNA: TGTGCCAGCAGCTTGGAGGGGAAAGATCAGCCCCAGCATTTT.

The V and J genes are TRBV7-2 and TRBJ1-6; the D gene is possibly TRBD1 (6 bases). This CDR3 has 17 residues. V gave up 1 base and J gave up 7 bases, with 17 bases separating them. Germline lookup yields CDR1 SGHTA and CDR2 FQGNSA. The CDR3 DNA reads as TGTGCCAGCAGCTTAGTAGGGGGTGACAGGAGCAATTCACCCCTCCACTTT. It encodes CASSLVGGDRSNSPLHF.

The rearrangement uses TRBV2 and TRBJ1-5; 12 bases align to TRBD1. Germline CDR1 reads SNHLY; CDR2 reads FYNNEI. The V and J ends lost 8 bases and 2 bases, in that order; junction bases with no gene match: 10. The CDR3 is 17 amino acids. CDR3 in DNA: TGTGCCAGCCGGGGGGACAGGGGGCTGAGGGGCAATCAGCCCCAGCATTTT. Amino acid sequence: CASRGDRGLRGNQPQHF.

This chain joins TRBV7-8 and TRBJ2-5, with 8 bases lining up with TRBD1. The CDR3 covers 16 residues. V lost 5 bases, J lost 2 bases, and 10 bases stayed unmatched. Germline CDR1 reads SGHVS; CDR2 reads FQNEAQ. The CDR3 region is CASSNRDRWRQETQYF. The DNA of the CDR3 is TGTGCCAGCAGCAACCGGGACAGGTGGAGACAAGAGACCCAGTACTTC.

The V call is TRBV11-1, the J call TRBJ1-2; D possibly corresponds to TRBD1 (5 bases). Per the germline V gene, CDR1 is SGHAT and CDR2 is FQDESV (reference sequence). This CDR3 has 15 amino acids. Between the trimmed V and J ends, which lost 6 bases and 4 bases, there was a span of 18 bases. The CDR3 sequence is CASRDGTGSLYGYTF. CDR3 DNA sequence: TGTGCCAGCAGGGACGGGACGGGGTCCCTCTATGGCTACACCTTC.

J is TRBJ2-7 and V is TRBV6-6; D might be TRBD1 (5 bases). This CDR3 has 12 amino acids. The ends were cut back, 8 bases at V and 0 bases at J, with 8 bases in the middle. The V gene's germline CDR1 is MNHNY and CDR2 SVGAGI (reference sequence). The CDR3 here is CASEDSSYEQYF. DNA of the CDR3: TGTGCCAGCGAAGACAGCTCCTACGAGCAGTACTTC.

The V call is TRBV30, the J call TRBJ1-1, with D possibly TRBD1 on 5 matching bases. The CDR3 is 14 amino acids. Deletions cut 2 bases from V and 6 bases from J, with 16 bases between. Germline values: CDR1 GTSNPN, CDR2 SVGIG (reference sequence). CDR3: CAWSPMVRGAEAFF. As DNA, the CDR3 is TGTGCCTGGAGTCCCATGGTGAGAGGGGCTGAAGCTTTCTTT.

The chain uses TRBV11-2 and TRBJ1-1; D is undetermined. CDR3 length: 14 residues. Trimming removed 5 bases from V and 5 bases from J, with 15 bases in between. In germline, CDR1 is SGHAT, CDR2 FQNNGV. The chain's CDR3 is CASSPSRARTEAFF. The CDR3 coding sequence is TGTGCCAGCAGCCCTTCTCGGGCGCGAACTGAAGCTTTCTTT.

The chain is built from TRBV6-6 and TRBJ1-1; D uncertain. CDR1 and CDR2 (germline): MNHNY, SVGAGI (reference sequence). Trimming took 4 bases from V and 4 from J, leaving 16 bases between them. CDR3 length equals 15 residues. The CDR3 sequence: CASSWAGGITTEAFF. The CDR3 DNA is TGTGCCAGCAGTTGGGCCGGAGGGATAACCACTGAAGCTTTCTTT.

The CDR3 sequence is CATSREDDRGGYTF. The CDR3 nucleotides are TGTGCCACCAGCAGAGAAGATGACAGGGGTGGCTACACCTTC. This rearrangement joins TRBV15 to TRBJ1-2; 8 nucleotides match TRBD1. The CDR3 covers 14 residues. The V segment lost 0 bases and the J segment 7 bases; nucleotides outside the gene matches: 4. Germline lookup yields CDR1 LNHNV and CDR2 YYDKDF (reference sequence).

The chain combines TRBV19 with TRBJ2-4; 8 nucleotides line up with TRBD1. Germline V gives CDR1 LNHDA, CDR2 SQIVND (reference sequence). Losses at the gene ends were 6 bases for V and 6 bases for J; bases not matched to a gene: 4. CDR3 size: 13 residues. DNA for the CDR3: TGTGCCAGTAGAGGACAGGGTCTAAACATTCAGTACTTC. It translates to CASRGQGLNIQYF.

V gene TRBV7-8 combines with J gene TRBJ1-1, with D maybe TRBD1 (5 bases). The CDR3 has 17 residues. The germline V gene has CDR1 SGHVS and CDR2 FQNEAQ. V shed 5 bases and J shed 1 base, with 20 bases lying between them. CDR3 DNA sequence: TGTGCCAGCAGCCAAAGATCAGGGCGTGGTGGGAACACTGAAGCTTTCTTT. Translating it yields CASSQRSGRGGNTEAFF.

The gene calls are TRBV10-3 and TRBJ1-1; weak D call: TRBD1 (5 bases). The CDR3 runs 16 residues. Germline-derived CDR1 and CDR2 are ENHRY and SYGVKD. V lost 0 bases and J 4 bases, leaving 15 bases between the germline ends. The CDR3 DNA follows: TGTGCCATCAGTGAGTCGAGAGTTGGGGGGGGCACTGAAGCTTTCTTT. It codes for CAISESRVGGGTEAFF.

This clone was recorded a few times. V is TRBV28 and J is TRBJ1-1; a weak D match, TRBD1 (6 bases). CDR1 and CDR2 (germline): MDHEN, SYDVKM. This CDR3 has 13 residues. V lost 6 bases and J lost 4, with 12 bases in between. The CDR3 DNA reads as TGTGCCAGCAGAATAGGGGGGGGCACTGAAGCTTTCTTT. The encoded protein is CASRIGGGTEAFF.

A note on this clone: Other DNA variants within this sample encode the same CDR3. The V call is TRBV5-1, the J call TRBJ2-7; 10 positions match TRBD2. This CDR3 region has 15 residues. Trimming took 0 bases from V and 0 from J; bases not matched to a gene: 0. Germline CDR1 and CDR2: SGHRS and YFSETQ. The CDR3 DNA sequence: TGCGCCAGCAGCTTGGGGACTAGCGGCTCCTACGAGCAGTACTTC. This codes for CASSLGTSGSYEQYF.

This clone was found once. CDR3 residues: CAISEEGQGANYGYTF. DNA of the CDR3: TGTGCCATCAGTGAGGAGGGGCAGGGGGCGAACTATGGCTACACCTTC. This rearrangement joins TRBV10-3 to TRBJ1-2; TRBD1 matches at 8 bases. Trimming took 2 bases from V and 2 from J; bases not matched to a gene: 7. Germline V CDR1 and CDR2: ENHRY, SYGVKD. The CDR3 is 16 residues long.

There are a few counts of this clone. In DNA, the CDR3 is TGTGCCATCAGTGGCGGGGCCTCCGGAGGGGACTATGGCTACACCTTC. Translating it yields CAISGGASGGDYGYTF. The chain employs TRBV10-3 and TRBJ1-2; perhaps TRBD1 as D (5 bases). The length of the CDR3 is 16 residues. V was shortened by 4 bases and J by 3 bases, with 18 bases between the two germline ends. CDR1 is ENHRY and CDR2 is SYGVKD in the germline V gene.

V and J are TRBV7-8 and TRBJ1-2, with D unclear. Between the trimmed V and J ends, which lost 5 bases and 6 bases, there was a span of 13 bases. Germline assignment: CDR1 SGHVS and CDR2 FQNEAQ. This CDR3 has 13 amino acids. This CDR3 is CASSRGVGNGYTF. The CDR3 DNA reads as TGTGCCAGCAGCCGCGGGGTTGGTAATGGCTACACCTTC.